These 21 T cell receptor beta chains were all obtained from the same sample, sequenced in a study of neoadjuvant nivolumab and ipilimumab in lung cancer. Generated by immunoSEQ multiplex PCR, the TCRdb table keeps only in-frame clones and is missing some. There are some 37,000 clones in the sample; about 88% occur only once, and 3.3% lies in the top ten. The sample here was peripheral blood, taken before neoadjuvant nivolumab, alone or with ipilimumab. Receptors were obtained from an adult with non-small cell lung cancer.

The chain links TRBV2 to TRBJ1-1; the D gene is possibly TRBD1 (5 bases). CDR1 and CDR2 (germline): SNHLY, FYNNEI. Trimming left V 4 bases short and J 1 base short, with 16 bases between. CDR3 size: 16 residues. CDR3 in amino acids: CASSGGWGKGNTEAFF. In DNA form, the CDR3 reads TGTGCCAGCAGTGGGGGATGGGGCAAGGGGAACACTGAAGCTTTCTTT.

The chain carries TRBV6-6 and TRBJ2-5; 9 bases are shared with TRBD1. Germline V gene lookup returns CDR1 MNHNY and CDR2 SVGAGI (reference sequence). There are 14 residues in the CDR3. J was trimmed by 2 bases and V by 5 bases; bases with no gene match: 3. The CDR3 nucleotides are TGTGCCAGCAGTAGGGACAGGGCACAAGAGACCCAGTACTTC. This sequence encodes CASSRDRAQETQYF.

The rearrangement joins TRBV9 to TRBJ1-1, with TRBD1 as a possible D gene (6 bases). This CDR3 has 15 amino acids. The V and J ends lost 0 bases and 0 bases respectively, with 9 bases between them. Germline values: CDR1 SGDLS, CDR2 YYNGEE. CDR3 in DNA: TGTGCCAGCAGCGTAGCTGGGACATTGAACACTGAAGCTTTCTTT. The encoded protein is CASSVAGTLNTEAFF.

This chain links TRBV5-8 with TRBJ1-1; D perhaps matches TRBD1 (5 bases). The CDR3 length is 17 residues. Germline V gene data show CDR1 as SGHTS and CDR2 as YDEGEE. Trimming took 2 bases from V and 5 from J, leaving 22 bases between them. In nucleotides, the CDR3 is TGTGCCAGCAGCTTCCCTGTGGGGTTGTGGGGCGGAACTGAAGCTTTCTTT. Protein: CASSFPVGLWGGTEAFF.

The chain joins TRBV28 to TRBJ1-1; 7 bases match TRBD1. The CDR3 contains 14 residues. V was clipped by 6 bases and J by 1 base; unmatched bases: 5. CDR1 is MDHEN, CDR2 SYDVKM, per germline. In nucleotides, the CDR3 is TGTGCCAGCAGGCAGGGGGTCGGGAACACTGAAGCTTTCTTT. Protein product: CASRQGVGNTEAFF.

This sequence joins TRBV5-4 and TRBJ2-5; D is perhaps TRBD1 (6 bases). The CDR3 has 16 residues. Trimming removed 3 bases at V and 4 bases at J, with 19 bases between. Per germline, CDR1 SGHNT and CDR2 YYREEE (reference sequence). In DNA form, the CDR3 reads TGTGCCAGCAGCTCGCGGCACAGGGTGGGTGGAGAGACCCAGTACTTC. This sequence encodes CASSSRHRVGGETQYF.

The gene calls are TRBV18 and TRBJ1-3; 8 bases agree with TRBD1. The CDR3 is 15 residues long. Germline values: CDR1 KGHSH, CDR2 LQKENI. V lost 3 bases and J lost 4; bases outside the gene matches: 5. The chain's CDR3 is CASSPDRGNGNTIYF. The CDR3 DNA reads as TGTGCCAGCTCACCCGACAGGGGTAACGGAAACACCATATATTTT.

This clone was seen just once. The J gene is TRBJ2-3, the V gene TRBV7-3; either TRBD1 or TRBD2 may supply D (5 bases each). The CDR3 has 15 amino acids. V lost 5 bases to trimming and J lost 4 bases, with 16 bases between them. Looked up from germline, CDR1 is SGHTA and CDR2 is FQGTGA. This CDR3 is CASSLQGDRPDTQYF. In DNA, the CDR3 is TGTGCCAGCAGCCTACAAGGGGACCGCCCAGATACGCAGTATTTT.

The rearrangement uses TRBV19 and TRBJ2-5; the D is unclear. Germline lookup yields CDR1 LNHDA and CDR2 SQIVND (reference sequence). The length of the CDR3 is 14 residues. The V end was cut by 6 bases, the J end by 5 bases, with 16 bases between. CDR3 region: CASSSRYPRETQYF. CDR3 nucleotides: TGTGCCAGTAGCAGCCGTTATCCCAGGGAGACCCAGTACTTC.

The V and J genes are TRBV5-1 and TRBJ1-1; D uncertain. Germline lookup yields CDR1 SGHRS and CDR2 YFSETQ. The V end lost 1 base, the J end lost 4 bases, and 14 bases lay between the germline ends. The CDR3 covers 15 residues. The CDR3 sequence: CASSLYMGGITEAFF. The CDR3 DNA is TGCGCCAGCAGCTTGTATATGGGCGGAATCACTGAAGCTTTCTTT.

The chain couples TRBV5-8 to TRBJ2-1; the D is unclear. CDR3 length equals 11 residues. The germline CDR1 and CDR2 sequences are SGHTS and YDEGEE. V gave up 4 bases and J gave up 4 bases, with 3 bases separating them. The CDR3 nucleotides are TGTGCCAGCAGCCGATACAATGAGCAGTTCTTC. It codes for CASSRYNEQFF.

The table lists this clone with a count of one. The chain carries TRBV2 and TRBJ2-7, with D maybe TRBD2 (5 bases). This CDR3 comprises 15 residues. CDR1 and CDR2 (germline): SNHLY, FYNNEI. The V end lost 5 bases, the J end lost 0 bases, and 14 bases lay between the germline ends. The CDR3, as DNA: TGTGCCAGCAGTACAAATCCCGGGGACTCCTACGAGCAGTACTTC. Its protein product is CASSTNPGDSYEQYF.

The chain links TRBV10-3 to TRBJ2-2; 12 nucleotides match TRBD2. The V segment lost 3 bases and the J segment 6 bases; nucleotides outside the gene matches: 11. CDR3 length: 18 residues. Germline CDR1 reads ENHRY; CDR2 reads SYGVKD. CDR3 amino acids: CAISDQLTSGSVAGELFF. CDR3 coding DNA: TGTGCCATCAGTGACCAACTGACTAGCGGGAGTGTCGCCGGGGAGCTGTTTTTT.

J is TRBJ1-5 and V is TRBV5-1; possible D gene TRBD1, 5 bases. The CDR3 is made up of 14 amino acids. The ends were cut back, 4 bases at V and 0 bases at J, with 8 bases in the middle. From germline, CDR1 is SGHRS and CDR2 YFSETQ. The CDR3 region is CASSPGTSNQPQHF. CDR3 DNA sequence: TGCGCCAGCAGCCCGGGGACTAGCAATCAGCCCCAGCATTTT.

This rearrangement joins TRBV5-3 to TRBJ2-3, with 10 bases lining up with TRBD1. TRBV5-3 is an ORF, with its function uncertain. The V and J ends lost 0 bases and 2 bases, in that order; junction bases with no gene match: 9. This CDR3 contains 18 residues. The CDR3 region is CARSLGEAGQGNTDTQYF. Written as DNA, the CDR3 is TGTGCCAGAAGCTTGGGGGAGGCGGGACAGGGGAACACAGATACGCAGTATTTT.

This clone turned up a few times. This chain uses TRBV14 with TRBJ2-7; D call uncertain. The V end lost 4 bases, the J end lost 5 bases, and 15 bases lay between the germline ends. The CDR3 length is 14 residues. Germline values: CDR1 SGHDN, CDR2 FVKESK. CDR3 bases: TGTGCCAGCAGCCCAGACCGAACTCGCAACGAGCAGTACTTC. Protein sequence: CASSPDRTRNEQYF. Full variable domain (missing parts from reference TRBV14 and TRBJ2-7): EAGVTQFPSHSVIEKGQTVTLRCDPISGHDNLYWYRRVMGKEIKFLLHFVKESKQDESGMPNNRFLAERTGGTYSTLKVQPAELEDSGVYFCASSPDRTRNEQYFGPGTRLTVT.

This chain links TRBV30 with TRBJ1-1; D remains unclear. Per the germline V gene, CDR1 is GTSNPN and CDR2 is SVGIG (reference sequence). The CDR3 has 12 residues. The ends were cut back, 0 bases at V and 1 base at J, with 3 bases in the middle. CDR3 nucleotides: TGTGCCTGGAGTGTAACGAACACTGAAGCTTTCTTT. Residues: CAWSVTNTEAFF.

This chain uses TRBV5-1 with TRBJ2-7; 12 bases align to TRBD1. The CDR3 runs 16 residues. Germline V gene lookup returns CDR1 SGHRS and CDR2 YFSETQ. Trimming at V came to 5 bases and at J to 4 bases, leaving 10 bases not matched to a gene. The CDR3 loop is CASRRRPGQGAYEQYF. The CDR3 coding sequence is TGCGCCAGCAGACGAAGGCCGGGACAGGGGGCGTACGAGCAGTACTTC.

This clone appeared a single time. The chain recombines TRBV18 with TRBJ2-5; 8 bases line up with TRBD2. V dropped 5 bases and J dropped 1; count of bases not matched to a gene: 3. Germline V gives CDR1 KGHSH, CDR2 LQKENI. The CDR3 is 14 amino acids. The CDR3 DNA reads TGTGCCAGCTCATATCTAGCGGGCCAAGAGACCCAGTACTTC. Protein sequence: CASSYLAGQETQYF.

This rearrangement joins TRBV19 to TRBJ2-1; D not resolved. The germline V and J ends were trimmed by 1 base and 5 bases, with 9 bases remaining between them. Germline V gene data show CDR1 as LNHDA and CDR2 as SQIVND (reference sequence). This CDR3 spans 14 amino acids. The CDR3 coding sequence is TGTGCCAGTAGTATAGGGAATCCCCACAATGAGCAGTTCTTC. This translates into CASSIGNPHNEQFF.

The CDR3 spells CASSYRGGSNQPQHF. For the CDR3, the DNA is TGTGCCAGCAGCTACAGGGGCGGTAGCAATCAGCCCCAGCATTTT. V gene TRBV7-2 combines with J gene TRBJ1-5, with 7 bases aligning to TRBD1. V was clipped by 4 bases and J by 0 bases; unmatched bases: 3. CDR3 length: 15 residues. CDR1 is SGHTA and CDR2 is FQGNSA in the germline V gene.